Listed below are T cell receptor beta chains from one sample, sequenced in a study of vaccination and CD4 T cells after COVID-19. These receptors are not linked to any known antigen. MiXCR, applied by TCRdb to the PCR reads, yields one record per CDR3 protein. The sample lists several thousand distinct CDR3 sequences, approximately 30% occurring once. Sequencing was carried out using CD4+ T cells from blood, cultured in vitro. The receptors shown here come from a human donor in good health. CDR3s include the opening cysteine and the closing phenylalanine or tryptophan. D genes are given only for firm matches. Clone size is given for some rows only: seen once, a few or many times, or a class if the clone is expanded.

NA	few	TRBJ2-6	TRBV20-1	TGCAGTGCTAGTACGGGACCGGACTCTGGGGCCAACGTCCTGACTTTC	CSASTGPDSGANVLTF
NA	few	TRBJ2-5	TRBV6-5	TGTGCCAGCAGTTGGGGCGAGACCCAGTACTTC	CASSWGETQYF
NA	few	TRBJ1-3	TRBV20-1	TGCAGTGCTTTTAGGGAGGGGGGAGACACCATATATTTT	CSAFREGGDTIYF
NA	NA	TRBJ1-1	TRBV19	TGTGCCAGTAGTATTTTCTCGGGCATGAACACTGAAGCTTTCTTT	CASSIFSGMNTEAFF
NA	NA	TRBJ2-7	TRBV5-4	TGTGCCAGCAGCTTCCGTAGTTCCGAGCAGTACTTC	CASSFRSSEQYF
NA	medium-sized	TRBJ2-7	TRBV20-1	TGCAGTGCTACTGAAACTGTGCCCTACGAGCAGTACTTC	CSATETVPYEQYF
NA	few	TRBJ1-2	TRBV6-1	TGTGCCAGCAGTCCAGCCTCAGGAGGACTCTATGGCTACACCTTC	CASSPASGGLYGYTF
NA	few	TRBJ2-3	TRBV6-1	TGTGCCAGCAGTGAAGTCAGGGCAGAAACAGATACGCAGTATTTT	CASSEVRAETDTQYF
TRBD1	NA	TRBJ1-1	TRBV12-3/TRBV12-4	TGTGCCAGCAGCCCCGGGACAGTAGTAACTGAAGCTTTCTTT	CASSPGTVVTEAFF
NA	NA	TRBJ2-7	TRBV19	TGTGCCAGTAGCCACTACGAGCAGTACTTC	CASSHYEQYF
NA	NA	TRBJ1-3	TRBV6-5	TGTGCCAGCAGTTACCAAAACACCATATATTTT	CASSYQNTIYF
NA	NA	TRBJ1-1	TRBV10-1	TGCGCCAGCAGGGGCGGTAGGAACACTGAAGCTTTCTTT	CASRGGRNTEAFF
NA	few	TRBJ1-1	TRBV5-1	TGCGCCAGCAGACTGAACACTGAAGCTTTCTTT	CASRLNTEAFF
NA	NA	TRBJ1-2	TRBV6-1	TGTGGCAGCAGCGGGATATTGGACAGCGGTTATGGCTACACCTTC	CGSSGILDSGYGYTF
NA	few	TRBJ1-2	TRBV20-1	TGCAGTGCTTGCGGGACGGATTATGGCTACACCTTC	CSACGTDYGYTF
NA	NA	TRBJ2-1	TRBV6-5	TGTGCCAGCAGTTACTCTGCCAGGTTAGATGAGCAGTTCTTC	CASSYSARLDEQFF
TRBD1	NA	TRBJ2-5	TRBV6-1	TGTGCCAGCAGTCTGACAGGGATGGTGGAGACCCAGTACTTC	CASSLTGMVETQYF
NA	once	TRBJ2-2	TRBV18	TGTGCCAGCTCACCACCGTCCAGCTTCGGGGAGCTGTTTTTT	CASSPPSSFGELFF
NA	NA	TRBJ2-1	TRBV27	TGTGCCAGCAGTTTGGAGGGGACAGAGAGACGGTTCTTC	CASSLEGTERRFF
NA	few	TRBJ2-3	TRBV6-1	TGTGCCAGCAGAAACAGGGTGGGAGGAACAGATACGCAGTATTTT	CASRNRVGGTDTQYF
NA	few	TRBJ2-1	TRBV20-1	TGCAGTGCTAGAGATCCGGCGGGACCGTCCTACAATGAGCAGTTCTTC	CSARDPAGPSYNEQFF
TRBD2	once	TRBJ2-3	TRBV20-1	TGCAGTGCTCTCCTTAGGGAGCGGGGGGCTGAGACAGATACGCAGTATTTT	CSALLRERGAETDTQYF
TRBD1	NA	TRBJ2-7	TRBV6-5	TGTGCCAGCAGTTACGGGGGACAGCCGGTCTACGAGCAGTACTTC	CASSYGGQPVYEQYF
NA	few	TRBJ1-2	TRBV28	TGTGCCAGCAGTGTAAGGGTCGGGAGCTATGGCTACACCTTC	CASSVRVGSYGYTF
NA	NA	TRBJ1-1	TRBV15	TGTGCCACCAGCAGAGGACAGAAGAGCAGTGAAGCTTTCTTT	CATSRGQKSSEAFF
NA	few	TRBJ1-5	TRBV10-1	TGCGCCAGCAGTGAGTCTAGCAATCAGCCCCAGCATTTT	CASSESSNQPQHF